The source of this T cell receptor beta chain is a study of early T cells in non-severe SARS-CoV-2 infection. Turning to the study itself: Investigators sequenced bulk RNA drawn from unsorted whole blood, and chains remained unpaired.

The CDR3 loop spans 14 amino acids. Germline V CDR1 and CDR2: SSHAT, FNYEAQ (reference sequence). Each CDR3 protein gets one entry after TCRdb re-called the 5' RACE reads with MiXCR. The table lists approximately 70,000 distinct CDR3 sequences, 10% of them singletons. With regard to this clonotype: A junction boundary mismatches the germline segment, possibly from a read error.

Specimen: whole blood, collected at baseline. The receptor comes from an adult who was a healthcare worker with PCR-confirmed SARS-CoV-2 infection or an uninfected control (not recorded which). The J gene is TRBJ2-5, the V gene TRBV7-7; possibly TRBD1 for D (5 bases). The CDR3 reads CASSLSGWGETQYF. CDR3 coding DNA: TGTGCTAGCAGCTTATCGGGCTGGGGCGAGACCCAGTACTTC. Supplemented by reference TRBV7-7 and TRBJ2-5, the full variable domain reads GAGVSQSPRYKVTKRGQDVTLRCDPISSHATLYWYQQALGQGPEFLTYFNYEAQPDKSGLPSDRFSAERPEGSISTLTIQRTEQRDSAMYRCASSLSGWGETQYFGPGTRLLVL.